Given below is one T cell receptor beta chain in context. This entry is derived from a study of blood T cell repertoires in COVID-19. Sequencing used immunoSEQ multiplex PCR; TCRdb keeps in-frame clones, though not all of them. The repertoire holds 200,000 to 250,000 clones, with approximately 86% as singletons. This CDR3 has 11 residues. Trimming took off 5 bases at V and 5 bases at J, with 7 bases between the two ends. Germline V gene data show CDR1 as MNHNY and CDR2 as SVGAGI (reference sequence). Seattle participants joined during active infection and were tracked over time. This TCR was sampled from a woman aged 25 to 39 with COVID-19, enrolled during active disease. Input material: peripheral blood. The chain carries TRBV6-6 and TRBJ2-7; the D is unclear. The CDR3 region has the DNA TGTGCCAGCAGTCTTAGTAACGAGCAGTACTTC. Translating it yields CASSLSNEQYF.